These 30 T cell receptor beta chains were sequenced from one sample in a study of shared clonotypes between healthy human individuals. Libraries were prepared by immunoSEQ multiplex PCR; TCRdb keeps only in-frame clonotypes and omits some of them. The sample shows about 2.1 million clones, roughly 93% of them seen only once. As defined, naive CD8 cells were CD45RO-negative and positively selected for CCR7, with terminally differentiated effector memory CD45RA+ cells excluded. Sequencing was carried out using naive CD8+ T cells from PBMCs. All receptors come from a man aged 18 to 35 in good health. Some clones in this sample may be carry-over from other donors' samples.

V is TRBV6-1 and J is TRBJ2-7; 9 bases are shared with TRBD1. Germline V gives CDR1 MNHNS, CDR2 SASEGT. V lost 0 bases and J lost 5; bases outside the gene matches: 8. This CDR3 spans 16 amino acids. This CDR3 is CASSEALGQGDHEQYF. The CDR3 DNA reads TGTGCCAGCAGTGAAGCCTTGGGACAGGGAGACCACGAGCAGTACTTC.

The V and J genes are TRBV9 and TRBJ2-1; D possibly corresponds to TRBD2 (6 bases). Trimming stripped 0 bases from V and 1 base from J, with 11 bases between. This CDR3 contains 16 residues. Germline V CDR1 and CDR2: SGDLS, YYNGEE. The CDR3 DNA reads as TGTGCCAGCAGCGTAGTGAGTCGGGGGTCCTACAATGAGCAGTTCTTC. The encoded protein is CASSVVSRGSYNEQFF.

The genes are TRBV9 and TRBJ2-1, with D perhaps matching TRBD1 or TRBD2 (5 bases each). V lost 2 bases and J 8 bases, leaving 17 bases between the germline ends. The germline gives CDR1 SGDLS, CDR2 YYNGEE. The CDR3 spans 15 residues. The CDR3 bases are TGTGCCAGCAGCGTGACGGGGACCAGTTTTGATGAGCAGTTCTTC. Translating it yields CASSVTGTSFDEQFF. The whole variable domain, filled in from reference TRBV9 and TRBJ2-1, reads DSGVTQTPKHLITATGQRVTLRCSPRSGDLSVYWYQQSLDQGLQFLIQYYNGEERAKGNILERFSAQQFPDLHSELNLSSLELGDSALYFCASSVTGTSFDEQFFGPGTRLTVL.

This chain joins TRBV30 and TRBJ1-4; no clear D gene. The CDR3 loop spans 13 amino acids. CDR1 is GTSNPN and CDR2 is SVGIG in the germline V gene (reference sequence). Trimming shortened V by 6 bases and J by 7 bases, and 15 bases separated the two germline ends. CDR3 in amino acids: CACHAVGGEKLFF. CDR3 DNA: TGTGCCTGCCACGCGGTTGGAGGTGAAAAACTGTTTTTT.

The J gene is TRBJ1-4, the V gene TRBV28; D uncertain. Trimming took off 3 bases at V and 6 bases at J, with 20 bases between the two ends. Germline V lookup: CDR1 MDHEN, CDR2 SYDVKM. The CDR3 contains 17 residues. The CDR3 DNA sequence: TGTGCCAGCAGTTTTCGAGCCGGACTCCCATCTGATGAAAAACTGTTTTTT. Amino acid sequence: CASSFRAGLPSDEKLFF.

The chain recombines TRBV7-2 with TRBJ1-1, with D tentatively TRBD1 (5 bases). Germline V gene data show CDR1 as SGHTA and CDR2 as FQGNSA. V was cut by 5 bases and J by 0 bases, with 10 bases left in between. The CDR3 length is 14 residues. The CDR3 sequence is CASSPTELNTEAFF. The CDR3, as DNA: TGTGCCAGCAGCCCGACAGAGCTGAACACTGAAGCTTTCTTT.

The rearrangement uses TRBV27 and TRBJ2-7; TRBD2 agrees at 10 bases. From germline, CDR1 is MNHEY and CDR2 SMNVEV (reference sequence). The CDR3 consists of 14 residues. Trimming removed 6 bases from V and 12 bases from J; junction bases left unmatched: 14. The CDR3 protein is CASRGLAGEVLAYF. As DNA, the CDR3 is TGTGCCAGCAGGGGTCTAGCGGGAGAGGTGTTGGCGTACTTC.

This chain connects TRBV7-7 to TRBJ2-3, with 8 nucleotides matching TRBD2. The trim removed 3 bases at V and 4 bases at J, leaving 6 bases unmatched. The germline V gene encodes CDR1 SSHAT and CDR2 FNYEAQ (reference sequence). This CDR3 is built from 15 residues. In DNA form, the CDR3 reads TGTGCCAGCAGCTTTACTAGCGGAACGTCAGATACGCAGTATTTT. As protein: CASSFTSGTSDTQYF.

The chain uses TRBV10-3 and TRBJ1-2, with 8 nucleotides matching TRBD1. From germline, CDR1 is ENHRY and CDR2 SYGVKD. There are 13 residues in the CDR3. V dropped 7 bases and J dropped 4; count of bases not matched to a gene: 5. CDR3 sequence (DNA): TGTGCCATCACAGGGGGCGAGGGCTATGGCTACACCTTC. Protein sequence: CAITGGEGYGYTF.

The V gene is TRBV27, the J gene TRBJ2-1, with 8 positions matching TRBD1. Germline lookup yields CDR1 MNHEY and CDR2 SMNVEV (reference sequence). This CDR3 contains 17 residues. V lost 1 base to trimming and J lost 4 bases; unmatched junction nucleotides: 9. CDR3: CASSLWAGGIGYNEQFF. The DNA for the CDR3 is TGTGCCAGCAGTTTATGGGCAGGGGGCATTGGATACAATGAGCAGTTCTTC.

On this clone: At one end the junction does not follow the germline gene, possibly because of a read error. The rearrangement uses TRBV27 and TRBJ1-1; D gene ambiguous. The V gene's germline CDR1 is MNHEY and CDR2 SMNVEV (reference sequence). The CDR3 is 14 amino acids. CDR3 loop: CASSIGRVGADAFF. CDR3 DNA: TGTGCCAGCAGTATTGGACGGGTAGGAGCTGATGCTTTCTTT.

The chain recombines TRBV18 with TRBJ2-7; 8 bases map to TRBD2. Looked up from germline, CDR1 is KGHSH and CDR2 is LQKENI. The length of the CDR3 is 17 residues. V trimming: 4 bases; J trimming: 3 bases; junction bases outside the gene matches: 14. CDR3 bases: TGTGCCAGCTCACTCACGCGGGGGGCTGGGGACTACTACGAGCAGTACTTC. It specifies CASSLTRGAGDYYEQYF.

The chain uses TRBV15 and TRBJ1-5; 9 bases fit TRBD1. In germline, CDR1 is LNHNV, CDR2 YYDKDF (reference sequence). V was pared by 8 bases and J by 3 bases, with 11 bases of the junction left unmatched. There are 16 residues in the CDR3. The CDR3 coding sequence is TGTGCCACCGACGGGACAGGGCCCGCCTCCAATCAGCCCCAGCATTTT. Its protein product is CATDGTGPASNQPQHF.

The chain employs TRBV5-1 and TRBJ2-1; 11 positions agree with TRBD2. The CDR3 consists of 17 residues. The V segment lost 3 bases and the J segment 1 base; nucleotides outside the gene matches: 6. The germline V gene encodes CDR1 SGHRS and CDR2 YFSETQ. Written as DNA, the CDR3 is TGCGCCAGCAGCTCTACCTTAGCGGGAGGGTCCTACAATGAGCAGTTCTTC. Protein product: CASSSTLAGGSYNEQFF. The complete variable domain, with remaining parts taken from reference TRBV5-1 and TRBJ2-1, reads KAGVTQTPRYLIKTRGQQVTLSCSPISGHRSVSWYQQTPGQGLQFLFEYFSETQRNKGNFPGRFSGRQFSNSRSEMNVSTLELGDSALYLCASSSTLAGGSYNEQFFGPGTRLTVL.

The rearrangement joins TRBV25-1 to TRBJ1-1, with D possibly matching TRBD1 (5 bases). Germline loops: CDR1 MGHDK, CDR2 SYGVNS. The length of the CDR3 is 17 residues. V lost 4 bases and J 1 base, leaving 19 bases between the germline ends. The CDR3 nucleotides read TGTGCCAGCAGTGGCGAACCGCGGACAAGGGCGAACACTGAAGCTTTCTTT. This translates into CASSGEPRTRANTEAFF.

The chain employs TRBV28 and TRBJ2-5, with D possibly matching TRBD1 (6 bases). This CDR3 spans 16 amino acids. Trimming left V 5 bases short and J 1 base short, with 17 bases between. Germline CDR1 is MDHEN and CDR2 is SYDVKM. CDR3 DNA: TGTGCCAGCAGTCACCCAGAGGGGGAAACCCAAGAGACCCAGTACTTC. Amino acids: CASSHPEGETQETQYF.

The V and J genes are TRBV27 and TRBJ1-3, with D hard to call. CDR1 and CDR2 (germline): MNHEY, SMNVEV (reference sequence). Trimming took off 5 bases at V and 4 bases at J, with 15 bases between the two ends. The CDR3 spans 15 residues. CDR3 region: CASSPHEGRGNTIYF. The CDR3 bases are TGTGCCAGCAGTCCGCATGAGGGTAGAGGAAACACCATATATTTT.

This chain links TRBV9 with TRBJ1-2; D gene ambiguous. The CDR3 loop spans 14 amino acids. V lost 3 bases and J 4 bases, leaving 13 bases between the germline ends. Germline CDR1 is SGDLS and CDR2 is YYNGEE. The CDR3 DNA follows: TGTGCCAGCAGCGGGCCTAGGGCCCCCTATGGCTACACCTTC. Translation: CASSGPRAPYGYTF.

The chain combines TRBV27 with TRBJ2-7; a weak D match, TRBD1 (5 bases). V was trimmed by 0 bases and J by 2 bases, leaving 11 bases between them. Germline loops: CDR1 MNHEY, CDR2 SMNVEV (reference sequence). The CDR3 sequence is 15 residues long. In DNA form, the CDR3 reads TGTGCCAGCAGTTTATCGGTCAGGGCAACCTACGAGCAGTACTTC. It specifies CASSLSVRATYEQYF.

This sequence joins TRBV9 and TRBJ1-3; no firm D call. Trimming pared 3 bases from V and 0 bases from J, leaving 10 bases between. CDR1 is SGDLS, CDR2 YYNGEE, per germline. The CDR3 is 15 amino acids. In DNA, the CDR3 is TGTGCCAGCAGCGCTGCCCGGGACTCTGGAAACACCATATATTTT. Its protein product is CASSAARDSGNTIYF.

CDR3 DNA: TGTGCCAGTAGTATTACCTTGAATCGACTTAACACTGAAGCTTTCTTT. Protein: CASSITLNRLNTEAFF. This sequence joins TRBV19 and TRBJ1-1; D not resolved. V lost 3 bases and J 2 bases, leaving 16 bases between the germline ends. Germline CDR1 and CDR2: LNHDA and SQIVND (reference sequence). The CDR3 covers 16 residues.

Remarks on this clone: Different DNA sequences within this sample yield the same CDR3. CDR3 nucleotides: TGTGCCAGCAGTTTGGGGACTGGCACTGAAGCTTTCTTT. Amino acid sequence: CASSLGTGTEAFF. The V gene is TRBV6-6, the J gene TRBJ1-1, with D perhaps TRBD1 (5 bases). This CDR3 contains 13 residues. The V end lost 4 bases, the J end lost 4 bases, and 10 bases lay between the germline ends. Germline-derived CDR1 and CDR2 are MNHNY and SVGAGI (reference sequence).

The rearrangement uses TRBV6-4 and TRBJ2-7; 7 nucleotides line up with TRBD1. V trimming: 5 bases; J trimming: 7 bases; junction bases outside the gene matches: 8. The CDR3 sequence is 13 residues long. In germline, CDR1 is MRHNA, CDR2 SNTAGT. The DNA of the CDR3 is TGTGCCAGCAGTCCGGACAGGTCTGGAGAGCAGTACTTC. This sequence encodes CASSPDRSGEQYF.

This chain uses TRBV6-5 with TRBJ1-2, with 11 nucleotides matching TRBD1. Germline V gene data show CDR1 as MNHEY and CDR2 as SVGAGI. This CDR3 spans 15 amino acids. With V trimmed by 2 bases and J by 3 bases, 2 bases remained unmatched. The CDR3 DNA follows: TGTGCCAGCAGTTACCGGACAGGGGGCGACTATGGCTACACCTTC. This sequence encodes CASSYRTGGDYGYTF.

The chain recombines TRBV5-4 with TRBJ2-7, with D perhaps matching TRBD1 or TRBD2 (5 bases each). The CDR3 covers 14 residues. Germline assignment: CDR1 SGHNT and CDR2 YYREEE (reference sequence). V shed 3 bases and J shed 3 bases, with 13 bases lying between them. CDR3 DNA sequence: TGTGCCAGCAGCTGGGGCGGAGGAGTCTACGAGCAGTACTTC. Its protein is CASSWGGGVYEQYF.

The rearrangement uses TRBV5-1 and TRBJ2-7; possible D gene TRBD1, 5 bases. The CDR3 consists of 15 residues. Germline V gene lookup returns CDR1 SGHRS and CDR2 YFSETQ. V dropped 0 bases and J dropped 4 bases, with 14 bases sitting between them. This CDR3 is CASSLAQGSAYEQYF. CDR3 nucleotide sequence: TGCGCCAGCAGCTTGGCCCAGGGTTCCGCGTACGAGCAGTACTTC.

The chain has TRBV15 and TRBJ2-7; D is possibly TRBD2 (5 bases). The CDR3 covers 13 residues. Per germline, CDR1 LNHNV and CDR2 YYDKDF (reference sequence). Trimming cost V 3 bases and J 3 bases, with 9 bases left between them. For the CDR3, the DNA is TGTGCCACCAGCAGTGGGAGAAACTACGAGCAGTACTTC. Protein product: CATSSGRNYEQYF.

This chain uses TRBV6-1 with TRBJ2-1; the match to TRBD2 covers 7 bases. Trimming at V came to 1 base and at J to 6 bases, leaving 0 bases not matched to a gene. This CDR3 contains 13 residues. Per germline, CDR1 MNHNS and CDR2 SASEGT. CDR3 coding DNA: TGTGCCAGCAGTGAAGGCGGGAGCAATGAGCAGTTCTTC. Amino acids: CASSEGGSNEQFF.

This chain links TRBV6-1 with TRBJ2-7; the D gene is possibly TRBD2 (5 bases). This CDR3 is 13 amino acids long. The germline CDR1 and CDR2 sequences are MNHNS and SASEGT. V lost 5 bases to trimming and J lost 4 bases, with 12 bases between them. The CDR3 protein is CASSRTEVYEQYF. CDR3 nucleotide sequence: TGTGCCAGCAGTCGGACGGAGGTATACGAGCAGTACTTC.

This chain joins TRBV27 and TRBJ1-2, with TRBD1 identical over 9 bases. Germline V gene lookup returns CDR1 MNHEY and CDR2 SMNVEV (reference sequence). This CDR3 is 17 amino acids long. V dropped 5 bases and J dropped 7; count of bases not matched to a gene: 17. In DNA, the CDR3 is TGTGCCAGCAGTATTTACCGGGACAGGGCTGTGTCAGGTGGCTACACCTTC. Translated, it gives CASSIYRDRAVSGGYTF.